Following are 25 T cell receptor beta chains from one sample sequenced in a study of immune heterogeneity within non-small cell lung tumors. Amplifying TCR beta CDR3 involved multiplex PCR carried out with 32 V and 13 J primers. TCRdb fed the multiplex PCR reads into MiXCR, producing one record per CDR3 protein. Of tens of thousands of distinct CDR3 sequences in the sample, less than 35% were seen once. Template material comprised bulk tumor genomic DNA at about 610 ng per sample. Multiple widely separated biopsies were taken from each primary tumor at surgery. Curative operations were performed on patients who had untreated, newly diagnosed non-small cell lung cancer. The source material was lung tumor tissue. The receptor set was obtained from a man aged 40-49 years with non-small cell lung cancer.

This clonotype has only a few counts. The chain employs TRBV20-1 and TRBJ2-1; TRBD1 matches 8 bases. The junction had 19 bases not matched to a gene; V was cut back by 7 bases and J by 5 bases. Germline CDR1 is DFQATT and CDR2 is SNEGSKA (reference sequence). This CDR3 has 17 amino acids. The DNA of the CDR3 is TGCAGTGTCGGGCTTTTTCCGGGACAGGACTACGACAATGAGCAGTTCTTC. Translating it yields CSVGLFPGQDYDNEQFF.

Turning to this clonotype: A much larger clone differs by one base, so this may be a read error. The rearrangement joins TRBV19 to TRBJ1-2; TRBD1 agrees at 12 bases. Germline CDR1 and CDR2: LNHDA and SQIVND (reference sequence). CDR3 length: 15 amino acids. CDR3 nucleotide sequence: TGTGCCAGTACCGAAGGGGACAGGGGGCGCAGAGGCTACTCCTTC. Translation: CASTEGDRGRRGYSF. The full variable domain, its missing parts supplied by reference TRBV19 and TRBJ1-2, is DGGITQSPKYLFRKEGQNVTLSCEQNLNHDAMYWYRQDPGQGLRLIYYSQIVNDFQKGDIAEGYSVSREKKESFPLTVTSAQKNPTAFYLCASTEGDRGRRGYSFGSGTRLTVV.

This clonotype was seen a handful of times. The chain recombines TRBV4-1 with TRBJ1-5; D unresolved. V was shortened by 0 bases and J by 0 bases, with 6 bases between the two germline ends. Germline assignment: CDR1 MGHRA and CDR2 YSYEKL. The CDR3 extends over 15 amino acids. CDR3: CASSQDSYSNQPQHF. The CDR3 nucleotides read TGCGCCAGCAGCCAAGACAGTTATAGCAATCAGCCCCAGCATTTT.

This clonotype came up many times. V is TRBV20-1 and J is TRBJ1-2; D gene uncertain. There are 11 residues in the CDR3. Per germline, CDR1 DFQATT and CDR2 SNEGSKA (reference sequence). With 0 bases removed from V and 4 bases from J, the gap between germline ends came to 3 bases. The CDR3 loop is CSARDVYGYTF. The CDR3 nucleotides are TGCAGTGCTAGAGATGTCTATGGCTACACCTTC.

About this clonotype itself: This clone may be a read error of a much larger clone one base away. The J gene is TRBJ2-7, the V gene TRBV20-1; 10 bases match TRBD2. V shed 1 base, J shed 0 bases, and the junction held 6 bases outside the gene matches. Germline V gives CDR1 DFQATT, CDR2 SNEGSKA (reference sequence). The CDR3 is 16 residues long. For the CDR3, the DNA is TGCAGTGCTAGAGGTGAACTAGCGGGATCCTCCTACGAGCAGTACTTC. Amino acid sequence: CSARGELAGSSYEQYF.

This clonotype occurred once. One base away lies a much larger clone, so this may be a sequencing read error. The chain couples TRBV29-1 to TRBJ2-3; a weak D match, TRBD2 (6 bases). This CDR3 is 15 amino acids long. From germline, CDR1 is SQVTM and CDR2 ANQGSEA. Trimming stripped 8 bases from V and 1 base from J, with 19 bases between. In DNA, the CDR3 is TGCAGCATCTCAAAGCGGGCTCGTGGCACAGATACGCAGTATTTT. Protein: CSISKRARGTDTQYF.

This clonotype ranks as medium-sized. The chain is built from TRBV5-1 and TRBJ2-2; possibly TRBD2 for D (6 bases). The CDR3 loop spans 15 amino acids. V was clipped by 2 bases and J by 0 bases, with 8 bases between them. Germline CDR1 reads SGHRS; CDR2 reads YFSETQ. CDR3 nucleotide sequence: TGCGCCAGCAGCTTAAGCGGGTCGAACACCGGGGAGCTGTTTTTT. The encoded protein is CASSLSGSNTGELFF.

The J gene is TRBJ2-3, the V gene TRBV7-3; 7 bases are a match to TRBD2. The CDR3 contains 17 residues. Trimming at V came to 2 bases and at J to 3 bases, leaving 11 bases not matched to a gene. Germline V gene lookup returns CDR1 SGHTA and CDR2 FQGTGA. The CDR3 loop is CASSLGLAAGNTDTQYF. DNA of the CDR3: TGTGCCAGCAGCTTAGGGTTGGCAGCGGGAAATACAGATACGCAGTATTTT.

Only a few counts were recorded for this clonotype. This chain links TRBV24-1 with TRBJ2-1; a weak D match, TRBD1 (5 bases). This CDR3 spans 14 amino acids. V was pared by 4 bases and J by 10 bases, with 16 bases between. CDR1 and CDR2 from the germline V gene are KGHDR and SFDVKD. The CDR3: CATSDHSGPQEQFF. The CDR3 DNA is TGTGCCACCAGTGACCACTCAGGGCCGCAGGAGCAGTTCTTC.

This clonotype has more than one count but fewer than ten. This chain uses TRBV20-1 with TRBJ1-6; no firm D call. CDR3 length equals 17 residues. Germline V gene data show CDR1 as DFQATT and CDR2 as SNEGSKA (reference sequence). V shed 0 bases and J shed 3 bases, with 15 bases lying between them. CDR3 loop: CSARDTEVVFYNSPLHF. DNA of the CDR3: TGCAGTGCTAGAGATACGGAGGTCGTCTTCTATAATTCACCCCTCCACTTT.

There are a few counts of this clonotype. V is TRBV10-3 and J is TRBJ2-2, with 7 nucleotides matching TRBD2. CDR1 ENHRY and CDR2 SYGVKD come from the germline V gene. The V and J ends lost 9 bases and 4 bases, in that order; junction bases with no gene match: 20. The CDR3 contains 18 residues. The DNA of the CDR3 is TGTGCCATTTACCGGCGGGGGACCGCGAGGCGGAGCACCGGGGAGCTGTTTTTT. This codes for CAIYRRGTARRSTGELFF.

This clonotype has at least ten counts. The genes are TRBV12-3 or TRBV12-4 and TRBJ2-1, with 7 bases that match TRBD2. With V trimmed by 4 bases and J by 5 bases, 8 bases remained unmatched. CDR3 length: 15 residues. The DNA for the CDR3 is TGTGCCAGCAGTTGGGGACTAAACCCCGACAATGAGCAGTTCTTC. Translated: CASSWGLNPDNEQFF.

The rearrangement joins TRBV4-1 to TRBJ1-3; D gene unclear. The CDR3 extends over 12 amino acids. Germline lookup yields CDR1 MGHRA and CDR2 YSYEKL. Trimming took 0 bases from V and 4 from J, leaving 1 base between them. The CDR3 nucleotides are TGCGCCAGCAGCCAAGAAGGAAACACCATATATTTT. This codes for CASSQEGNTIYF.

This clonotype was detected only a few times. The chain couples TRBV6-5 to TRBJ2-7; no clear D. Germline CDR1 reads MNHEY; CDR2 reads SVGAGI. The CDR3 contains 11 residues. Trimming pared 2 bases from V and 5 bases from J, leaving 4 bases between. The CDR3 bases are TGTGCCAGCAGTTACCAGGACGAGCAGTACTTC. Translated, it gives CASSYQDEQYF.

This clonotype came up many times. The CDR3 region has the DNA TGTGCCAGCGCCAGCCCCGGGGGAAATGAGCAGTTCTTC. It specifies CASASPGGNEQFF. This rearrangement joins TRBV6-1 to TRBJ2-1; a possible D gene is TRBD2 (6 bases). V was shortened by 8 bases and J by 7 bases, with 15 bases between the two germline ends. Germline values: CDR1 MNHNS, CDR2 SASEGT. The CDR3 is 13 amino acids.

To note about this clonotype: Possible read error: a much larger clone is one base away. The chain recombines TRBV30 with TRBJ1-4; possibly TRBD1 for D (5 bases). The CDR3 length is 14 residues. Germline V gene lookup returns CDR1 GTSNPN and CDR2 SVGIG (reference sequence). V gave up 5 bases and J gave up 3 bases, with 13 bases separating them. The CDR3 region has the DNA TGTGCCTGGGGACCGGGGGACGCTAATGAAAAACTGTTTTTT. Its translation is CAWGPGDANEKLFF.

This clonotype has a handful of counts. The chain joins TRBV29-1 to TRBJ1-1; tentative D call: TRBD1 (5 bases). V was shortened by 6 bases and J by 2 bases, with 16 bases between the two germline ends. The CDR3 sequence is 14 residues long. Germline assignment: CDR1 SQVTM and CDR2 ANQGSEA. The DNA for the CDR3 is TGCAGCGTCGGAGGGACGGGACCTAACACTGAAGCTTTCTTT. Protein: CSVGGTGPNTEAFF. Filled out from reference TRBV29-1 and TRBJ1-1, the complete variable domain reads SAVISQKPSRDICQRGTSLTIQCQVDSQVTMMFWYRQQPGQSLTLIATANQGSEATYESGFVIDKFPISRPNLTFSTLTVSNMSPEDSSIYLCSVGGTGPNTEAFFGQGTRLTVV.

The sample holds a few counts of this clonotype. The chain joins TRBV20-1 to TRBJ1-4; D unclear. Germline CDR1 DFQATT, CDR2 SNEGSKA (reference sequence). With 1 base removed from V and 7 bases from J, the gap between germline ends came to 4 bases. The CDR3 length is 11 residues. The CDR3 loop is CSARGSEKLFF. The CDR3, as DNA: TGCAGTGCTAGAGGCAGTGAAAAACTGTTTTTT.

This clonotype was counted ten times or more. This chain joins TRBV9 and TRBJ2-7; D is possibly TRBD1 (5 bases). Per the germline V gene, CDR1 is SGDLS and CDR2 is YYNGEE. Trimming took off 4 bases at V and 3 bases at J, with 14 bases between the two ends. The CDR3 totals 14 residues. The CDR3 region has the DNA TGTGCCAGCAGCCCCCGACAGTCTCTCTACGAGCAGTACTTC. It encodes CASSPRQSLYEQYF.

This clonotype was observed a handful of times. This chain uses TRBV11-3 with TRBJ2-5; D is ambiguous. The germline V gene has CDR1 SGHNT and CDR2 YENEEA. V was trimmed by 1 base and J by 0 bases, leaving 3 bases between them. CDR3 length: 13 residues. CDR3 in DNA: TGTGCCAGCAGCTTAGCTAACCAAGAGACCCAGTACTTC. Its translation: CASSLANQETQYF.

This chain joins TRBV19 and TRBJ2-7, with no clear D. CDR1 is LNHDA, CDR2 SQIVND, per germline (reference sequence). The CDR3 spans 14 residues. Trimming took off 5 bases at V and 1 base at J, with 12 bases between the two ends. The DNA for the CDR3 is TGTGCCAGTAGTTCGTACTATTTGTCCTACGAGCAGTACTTC. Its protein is CASSSYYLSYEQYF.

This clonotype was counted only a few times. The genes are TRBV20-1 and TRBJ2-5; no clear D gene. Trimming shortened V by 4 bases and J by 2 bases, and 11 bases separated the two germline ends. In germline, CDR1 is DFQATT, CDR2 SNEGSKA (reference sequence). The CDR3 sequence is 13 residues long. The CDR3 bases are TGCAGTGCTAAAAGAGGAGTTCAAGAGACCCAGTACTTC. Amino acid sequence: CSAKRGVQETQYF.

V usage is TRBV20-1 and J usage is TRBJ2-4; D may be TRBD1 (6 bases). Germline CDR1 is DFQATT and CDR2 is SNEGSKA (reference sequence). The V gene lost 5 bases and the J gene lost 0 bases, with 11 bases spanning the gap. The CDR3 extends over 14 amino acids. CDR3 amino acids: CSAEPGQAKNIQYF. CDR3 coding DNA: TGCAGTGCTGAACCGGGACAAGCCAAAAACATTCAGTACTTC.

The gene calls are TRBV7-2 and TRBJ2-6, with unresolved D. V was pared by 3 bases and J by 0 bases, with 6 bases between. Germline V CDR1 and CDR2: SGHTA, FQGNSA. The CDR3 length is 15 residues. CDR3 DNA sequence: TGTGCCAGCAGCTTTATTGGCTCTGGGGCCAACGTCCTGACTTTC. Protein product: CASSFIGSGANVLTF.

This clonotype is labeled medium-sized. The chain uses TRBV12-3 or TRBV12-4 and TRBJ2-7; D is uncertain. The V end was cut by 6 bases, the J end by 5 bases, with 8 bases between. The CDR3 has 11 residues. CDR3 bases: TGTGCCAGCAGCCTGACGAACGAGCAGTACTTC. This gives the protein CASSLTNEQYF.